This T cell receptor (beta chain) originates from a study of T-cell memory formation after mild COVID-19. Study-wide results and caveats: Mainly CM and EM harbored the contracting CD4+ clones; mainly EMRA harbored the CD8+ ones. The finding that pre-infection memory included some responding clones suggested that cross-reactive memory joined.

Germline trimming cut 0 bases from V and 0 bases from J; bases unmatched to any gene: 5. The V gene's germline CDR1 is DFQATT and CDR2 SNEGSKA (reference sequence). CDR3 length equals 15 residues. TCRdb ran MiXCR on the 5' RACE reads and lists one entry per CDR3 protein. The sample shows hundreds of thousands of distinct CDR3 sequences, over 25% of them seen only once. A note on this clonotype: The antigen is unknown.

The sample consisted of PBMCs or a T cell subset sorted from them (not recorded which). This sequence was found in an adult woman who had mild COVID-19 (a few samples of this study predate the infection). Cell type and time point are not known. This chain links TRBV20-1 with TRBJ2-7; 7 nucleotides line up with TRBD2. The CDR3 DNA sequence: TGCAGTGCTAGAGATGGGGGAGGGTCCTCCTACGAGCAGTACTTC. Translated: CSARDGGGSSYEQYF.